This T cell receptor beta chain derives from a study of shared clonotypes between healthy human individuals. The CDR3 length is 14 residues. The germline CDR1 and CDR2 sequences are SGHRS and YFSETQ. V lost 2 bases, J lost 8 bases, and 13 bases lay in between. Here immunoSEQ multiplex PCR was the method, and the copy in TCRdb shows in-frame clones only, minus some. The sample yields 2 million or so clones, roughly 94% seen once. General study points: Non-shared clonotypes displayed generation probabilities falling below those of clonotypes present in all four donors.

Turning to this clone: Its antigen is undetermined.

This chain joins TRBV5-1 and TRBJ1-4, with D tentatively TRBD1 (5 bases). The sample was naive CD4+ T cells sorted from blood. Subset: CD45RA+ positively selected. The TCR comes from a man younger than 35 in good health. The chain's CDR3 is CASSFDSNREKLFF. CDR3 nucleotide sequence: TGCGCCAGCAGCTTCGACAGTAATCGGGAAAAACTGTTTTTT.